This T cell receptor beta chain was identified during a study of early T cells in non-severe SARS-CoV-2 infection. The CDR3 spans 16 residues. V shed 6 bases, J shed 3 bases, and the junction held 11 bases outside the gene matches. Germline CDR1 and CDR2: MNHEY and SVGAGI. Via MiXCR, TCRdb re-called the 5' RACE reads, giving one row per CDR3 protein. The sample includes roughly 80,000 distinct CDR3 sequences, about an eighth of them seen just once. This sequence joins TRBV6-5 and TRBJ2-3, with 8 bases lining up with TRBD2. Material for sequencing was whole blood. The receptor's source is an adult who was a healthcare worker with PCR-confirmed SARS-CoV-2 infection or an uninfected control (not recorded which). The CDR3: CASRTELGGVTDTQYF. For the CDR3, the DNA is TGTGCCAGCAGAACTGAACTCGGGGGGGTGACAGATACGCAGTATTTT.